The present T cell receptor (beta chain) was sequenced within a study of blood T cell repertoires in COVID-19. Study information: Sources were T cells, B-cell-depleted T cells, or PBMCs; the material itself was cDNA or gDNA.

The V and J ends lost 4 bases and 3 bases, in that order; junction bases with no gene match: 9. This CDR3 has 15 amino acids. Germline assignment: CDR1 SGHKS and CDR2 YYEKEE (reference sequence). The sample holds one count of this clone. Only in-frame clones appear in the TCRdb table, and some are missing; sequencing was by immunoSEQ multiplex PCR. Here the sample spans 84,000 or so clones, about 80% being singletons. The receptor comes from a woman older than 75 with acute or convalescent COVID-19. The chain has TRBV5-5 and TRBJ2-5; 7 bases align to TRBD1. Sequences were obtained from peripheral blood. The CDR3: CASSRTTGAEETQYF. The CDR3 DNA reads TGTGCCAGCAGCCGAACTACAGGGGCTGAAGAGACCCAGTACTTC.